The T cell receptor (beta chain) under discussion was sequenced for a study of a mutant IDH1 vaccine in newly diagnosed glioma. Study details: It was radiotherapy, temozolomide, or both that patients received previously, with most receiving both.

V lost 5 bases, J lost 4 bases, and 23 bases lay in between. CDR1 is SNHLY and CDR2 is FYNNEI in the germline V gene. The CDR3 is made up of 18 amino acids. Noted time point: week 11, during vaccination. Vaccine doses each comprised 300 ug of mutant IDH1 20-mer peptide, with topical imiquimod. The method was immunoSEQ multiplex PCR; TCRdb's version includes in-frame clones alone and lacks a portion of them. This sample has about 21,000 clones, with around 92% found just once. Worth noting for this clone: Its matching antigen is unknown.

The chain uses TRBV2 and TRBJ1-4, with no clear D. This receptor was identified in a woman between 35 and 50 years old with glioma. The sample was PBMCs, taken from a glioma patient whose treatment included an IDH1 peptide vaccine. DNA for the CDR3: TGTGCCAGCAGTCCCATAAAGCCTCCTGCGGCCCTTAATGAAAAACTGTTTTTT. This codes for CASSPIKPPAALNEKLFF.